This TCR beta chain comes out of a study of blood T cell repertoires in COVID-19. The wider study: Samples representing acute and convalescent COVID-19 were sourced from the United States, Italy and Spain.

Methods used by the authors: Reference gene primer amplification yielded estimated nucleated cell counts. Libraries were prepared by immunoSEQ multiplex PCR; TCRdb keeps only in-frame clonotypes and omits some of them. V and J calls and clone size are copied from that table; D and trimming were computed from the DNA. The sample yields 70,000 to 100,000 clones, about 88% seen once. Losses at the gene ends were 1 base for V and 0 bases for J; bases not matched to a gene: 13. This CDR3 contains 20 residues. Germline lookup yields CDR1 SGHRS and CDR2 YFSETQ. Sequenced material: peripheral blood. The gene calls are TRBV5-1 and TRBJ2-1; 10 bases align to TRBD1. The clonotype was recovered from a woman over 75 with acute or convalescent COVID-19. The CDR3 loop reads CASSLKGTGVSVASYNEQFF. CDR3 DNA sequence: TGCGCCAGCAGCTTGAAGGGGACAGGGGTTAGCGTAGCCTCCTACAATGAGCAGTTCTTC. Looking up the rest from reference TRBV5-1 and TRBJ2-1 gives the full variable domain: KAGVTQTPRYLIKTRGQQVTLSCSPISGHRSVSWYQQTPGQGLQFLFEYFSETQRNKGNFPGRFSGRQFSNSRSEMNVSTLELGDSALYLCASSLKGTGVSVASYNEQFFGPGTRLTVL.